This T cell receptor beta chain came from a study of T cells in Graves' hyperthyroidism and ophthalmopathy. Overall study context: Peripheral blood collection took place at initial diagnosis, before any treatment.

There are many counts of this clonotype. Its matching antigen is unknown. Study-level results: Ophthalmopathy could be told apart from stable hyperthyroidism with a 13 V-J model.

The CDR3 covers 14 residues. The germline gives CDR1 MGHRA, CDR2 YSYEKL. V lost 0 bases to trimming and J lost 6 bases, with 11 bases between them. Patients aged 18 to 65 had newly diagnosed hyperthyroidism of under 2 months' duration. Uncontrolled infection, other autoimmune disease, pregnancy or lactation disqualified patients from enrolment. Amplified regions were TCR beta CDR3 sequences from RNA transcripts. Researchers ran a first-round RT-PCR on the TCR CDR3 using the HTBI primer set. In TCRdb, the multiplex PCR reads were re-called with MiXCR into one record per CDR3 protein. The sample lists approximately 270,000 distinct CDR3 sequences; more than 14% were seen once.

Material for sequencing was blood. The source is a woman between 40 and 55 years old with Graves' hyperthyroidism that later progressed to Graves' ophthalmopathy. The chain links TRBV4-1 to TRBJ1-1; possible D gene TRBD1, 6 bases. CDR3 in DNA: TGCGCCAGCAGCCAAGATGGGGGGGGCCCTGAAGCTTTCTTT. This codes for CASSQDGGGPEAFF.